The 15 T cell receptor beta chains listed next were all sequenced from one sample in a study of T cells in Graves' hyperthyroidism and ophthalmopathy. TCR beta CDR3 regions were amplified from RNA transcripts. The HTBI primer set was used in a first-round RT-PCR of the TCR CDR3. A single record per CDR3 protein comes from TCRdb applying MiXCR to the multiplex PCR reads. The table includes some 530,000 distinct CDR3 sequences, less than 25% detected once. Sequencing was performed on blood. These receptors originate from a woman in her 70s with Graves' ophthalmopathy.

This clonotype showed up many times. The genes are TRBV28 and TRBJ2-1; D not certain. The CDR3 runs 13 residues. The germline V and J ends were trimmed by 8 bases and 1 base, with 9 bases remaining between them. The V gene's germline CDR1 is MDHEN and CDR2 SYDVKM. The CDR3 sequence is CASRLGSYNEQFF. The CDR3 DNA reads as TGTGCCAGCCGCCTAGGTTCCTACAATGAGCAGTTCTTC.

This chain connects TRBV20-1 to TRBJ2-5; TRBD2 matches at 12 bases. Germline V gene sequence: CDR1 DFQATT, CDR2 SNEGSKA (reference sequence). The CDR3 is 18 residues long. The trim removed 6 bases at V and 4 bases at J, leaving 18 bases unmatched. DNA of the CDR3: TGCAGTGCCTGCCACGGACTAGCGGGGACTTTGGGGGGAGAGACCCAGTACTTC. As protein: CSACHGLAGTLGGETQYF.

In its sample, this clonotype was seen many times. This chain uses TRBV28 with TRBJ2-5; 10 bases agree with TRBD2. This CDR3 spans 15 amino acids. Germline-derived CDR1 and CDR2 are MDHEN and SYDVKM. J was trimmed by 4 bases and V by 6 bases; bases with no gene match: 8. The CDR3 coding sequence is TGTGCCAGCAGCTGGACTAGCGGAAAATTAGAGACCCAGTACTTC. Its translation is CASSWTSGKLETQYF.

The chain carries TRBV7-9 and TRBJ2-6, with a tentative D call TRBD2 (6 bases). Trimming left V 6 bases short and J 0 bases short, with 15 bases between. From germline, CDR1 is SEHNR and CDR2 FQNEAQ (reference sequence). The CDR3 sequence is 17 residues long. This CDR3 reads CASRNSGELSGANVLTF. The CDR3 region has the DNA TGTGCCAGCAGGAATTCGGGAGAGCTCTCTGGGGCCAACGTCCTGACTTTC.

Ten or more counts support this clonotype. V is TRBV11-3 and J is TRBJ1-1; D unclear. V was trimmed by 0 bases and J by 4 bases, leaving 6 bases between them. This CDR3 is built from 13 residues. Germline CDR1 is SGHNT and CDR2 is YENEEA. The CDR3 sequence: CASSLDVLTEAFF. The CDR3 bases are TGTGCCAGCAGCTTAGACGTCCTCACTGAAGCTTTCTTT.

This clonotype was detected many times. The chain is built from TRBV11-2 and TRBJ2-7; 7 nucleotides agree with TRBD1. CDR1 is SGHAT, CDR2 FQNNGV, per germline. The V and J ends lost 0 bases and 7 bases, in that order; junction bases with no gene match: 3. This CDR3 spans 13 amino acids. CDR3 residues: CASSLDLQGEQYF. The CDR3 bases are TGTGCCAGCAGCTTAGATCTACAGGGGGAGCAGTACTTC.

This clonotype has more than one count but fewer than ten. CDR3 residues: CSASDQGLTEAFF. The CDR3 DNA sequence: TGCAGTGCCAGCGACCAGGGTCTCACTGAAGCTTTCTTT. The rearrangement links TRBV20-1 to TRBJ1-1; a weak D match, TRBD1 (5 bases). The V gene lost 6 bases and the J gene lost 4 bases, with 15 bases spanning the gap. The CDR3 runs to 13 residues. From germline, CDR1 is DFQATT and CDR2 SNEGSKA (reference sequence).

This clonotype was seen ten or more times. The chain carries TRBV3-1 and TRBJ2-3; 10 nucleotides match TRBD2. Germline trimming cut 4 bases from V and 4 bases from J; bases unmatched to any gene: 8. Germline V gene sequence: CDR1 LGHDT, CDR2 YNNKEL (reference sequence). The CDR3 length is 16 residues. CDR3 sequence reads: CASSLASGSNSDTQYF. DNA of the CDR3: TGTGCCAGCAGCCTCGCTAGCGGGAGTAACTCAGATACGCAGTATTTT.

The chain couples TRBV19 to TRBJ2-7; a possible D gene is TRBD1 (6 bases). Deletions cut 5 bases from V and 0 bases from J, with 14 bases between. This CDR3 has 15 amino acids. Germline lookup yields CDR1 LNHDA and CDR2 SQIVND (reference sequence). The CDR3 protein is CASSLRDIRSYEQYF. For the CDR3, the DNA is TGTGCCAGTAGTCTCCGGGACATTCGCTCCTACGAGCAGTACTTC.

This clonotype came up many times. The gene calls are TRBV12-3 or TRBV12-4 and TRBJ1-2; the D is unclear. V was shortened by 3 bases and J by 0 bases, with 8 bases between the two germline ends. This CDR3 region has 14 residues. The CDR3 is CASSFGQTNYGYTF. In DNA form, the CDR3 reads TGTGCCAGCAGTTTTGGGCAGACTAACTATGGCTACACCTTC.

This clonotype has just one count. The chain couples TRBV10-3 to TRBJ1-1, with D uncertain. Germline lookup yields CDR1 ENHRY and CDR2 SYGVKD. Trimming pared 8 bases from V and 3 bases from J, leaving 16 bases between. The CDR3 loop spans 14 amino acids. CDR3 sequence reads: CAIALGGLDTEAFF. The CDR3 DNA is TGTGCCATCGCTTTGGGAGGTTTGGACACTGAAGCTTTCTTT.

This chain joins TRBV30 and TRBJ1-3; 9 bases map to TRBD1. The CDR3 covers 14 residues. CDR1 and CDR2 from the germline V gene are GTSNPN and SVGIG (reference sequence). Trimming took 5 bases from V and 6 from J; bases not matched to a gene: 8. CDR3 sequence (DNA): TGTGCCTGGTCCCGGGACAGGGTTCTAAACACCATATATTTT. It translates to CAWSRDRVLNTIYF. The full variable domain, with the rest looked up from reference TRBV30 and TRBJ1-3, is SQTIHQWPATLVQPVGSPLSLECTVEGTSNPNLYWYRQAAGRGLQLLFYSVGIGQISSEVPQNLSASRPQDRQFILSSKKLLLSDSGFYLCAWSRDRVLNTIYFGEGSWLTVV.

In its sample, this clonotype was seen a few times. The J gene is TRBJ1-4, the V gene TRBV10-3; D unresolved. Trimming took 6 bases from V and 3 from J, leaving 5 bases between them. Germline V gives CDR1 ENHRY, CDR2 SYGVKD. There are 12 residues in the CDR3. The CDR3 region is CAIRASNEKLFF. The DNA for the CDR3 is TGTGCCATCAGGGCCTCTAATGAAAAACTGTTTTTT.

This rearrangement joins TRBV29-1 to TRBJ1-5; D uncertain. This CDR3 is 13 amino acids long. Germline V gene data show CDR1 as SQVTM and CDR2 as ANQGSEA. Trimming cost V 8 bases and J 4 bases, with 15 bases left between them. The CDR3, as DNA: TGCAGCACCTCCCCGGGGAATAATCAGCCCCAGCATTTT. This codes for CSTSPGNNQPQHF. Full variable domain (rest looked up from reference TRBV29-1 and TRBJ1-5): SAVISQKPSRDICQRGTSLTIQCQVDSQVTMMFWYRQQPGQSLTLIATANQGSEATYESGFVIDKFPISRPNLTFSTLTVSNMSPEDSSIYLCSTSPGNNQPQHFGDGTRLSIL.

This clonotype was detected only a few times. The J gene is TRBJ2-7, the V gene TRBV20-1; 7 bases are shared with TRBD1. CDR1 is DFQATT and CDR2 is SNEGSKA in the germline V gene (reference sequence). With 5 bases clipped from V and 2 bases from J, the junction kept 9 bases outside the gene matches. This CDR3 is 14 amino acids long. Here the CDR3 reads CSAPPGQPTYEQYF. The CDR3 bases are TGCAGTGCTCCCCCGGGACAGCCAACCTACGAGCAGTACTTC.